This TCR beta chain was retrieved from a study of T cells in Graves' hyperthyroidism and ophthalmopathy. The source material, RNA transcripts, was used to amplify TCR beta CDR3 regions. When the TCR CDR3 underwent first-round RT-PCR, the HTBI primer set was used. Via MiXCR, TCRdb re-called the multiplex PCR reads, giving one row per CDR3 protein. This table has 550,000 to 850,000 distinct CDR3 sequences, around 19% appearing once. The study's findings and limits: Model output signaled ophthalmopathy a median approximately six months ahead of onset.

On this clonotype: The antigen is undetermined.

Between the trimmed V and J ends, which lost 5 bases and 3 bases, there was a span of 17 bases. Per the germline V gene, CDR1 is SGHRS and CDR2 is YFSETQ. The CDR3 loop spans 15 amino acids. Sequencing was done on a sample of blood. The J gene is TRBJ1-2, the V gene TRBV5-1; D gene ambiguous. The clonotype originates from a woman between 45 and 65 years old with Graves' hyperthyroidism that later progressed to Graves' ophthalmopathy. DNA for the CDR3: TGCGCCAGCAGTCCTAGCGGAAACCCTGACTATGGCTACACCTTC. This sequence encodes CASSPSGNPDYGYTF.